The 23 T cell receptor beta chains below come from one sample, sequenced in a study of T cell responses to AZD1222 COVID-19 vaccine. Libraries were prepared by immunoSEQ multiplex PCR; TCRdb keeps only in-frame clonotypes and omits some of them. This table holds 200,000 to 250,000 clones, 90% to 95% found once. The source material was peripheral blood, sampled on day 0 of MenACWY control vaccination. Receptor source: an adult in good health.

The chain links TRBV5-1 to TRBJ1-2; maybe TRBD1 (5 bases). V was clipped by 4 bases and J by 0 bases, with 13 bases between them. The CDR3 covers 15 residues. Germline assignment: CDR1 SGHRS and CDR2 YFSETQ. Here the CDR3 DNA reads TGCGCCAGCAGCCCGCTGGGACTTCCTAACTATGGCTACACCTTC. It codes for CASSPLGLPNYGYTF.

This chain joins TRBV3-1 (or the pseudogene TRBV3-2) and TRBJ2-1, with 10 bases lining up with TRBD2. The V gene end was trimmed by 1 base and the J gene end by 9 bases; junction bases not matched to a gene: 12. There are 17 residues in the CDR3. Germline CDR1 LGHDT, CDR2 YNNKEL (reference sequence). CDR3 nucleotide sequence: TGTGCCAGCAGCCAAGGCGGATTTCTAGCGGGGGCGGGTGAGCAGTTCTTC. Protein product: CASSQGGFLAGAGEQFF.

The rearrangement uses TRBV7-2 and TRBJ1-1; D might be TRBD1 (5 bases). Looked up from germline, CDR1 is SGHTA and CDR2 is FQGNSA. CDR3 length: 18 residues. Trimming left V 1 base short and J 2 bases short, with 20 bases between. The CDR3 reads CASSLGAGLPPFNTEAFF. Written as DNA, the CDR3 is TGTGCCAGCAGCTTAGGAGCAGGGCTCCCTCCGTTTAACACTGAAGCTTTCTTT.

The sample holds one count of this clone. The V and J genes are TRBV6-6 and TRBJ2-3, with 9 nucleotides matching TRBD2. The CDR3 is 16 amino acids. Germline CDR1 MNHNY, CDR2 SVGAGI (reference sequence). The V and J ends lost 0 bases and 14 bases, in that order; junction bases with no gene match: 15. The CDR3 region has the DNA TGTGCCAGCAGTTACTCGAGGCAGGCTAGCGGGGCCCCGCGGTATTTT. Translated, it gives CASSYSRQASGAPRYF.

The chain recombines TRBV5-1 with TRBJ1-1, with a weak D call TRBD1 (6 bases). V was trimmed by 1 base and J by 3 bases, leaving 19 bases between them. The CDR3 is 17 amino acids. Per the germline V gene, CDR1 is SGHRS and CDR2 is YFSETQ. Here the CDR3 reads CASSLFSSGAFDTEAFF. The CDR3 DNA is TGCGCCAGCAGCTTGTTCTCCTCGGGGGCATTCGACACTGAAGCTTTCTTT. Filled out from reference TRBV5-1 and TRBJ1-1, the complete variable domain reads KAGVTQTPRYLIKTRGQQVTLSCSPISGHRSVSWYQQTPGQGLQFLFEYFSETQRNKGNFPGRFSGRQFSNSRSEMNVSTLELGDSALYLCASSLFSSGAFDTEAFFGQGTRLTVV.

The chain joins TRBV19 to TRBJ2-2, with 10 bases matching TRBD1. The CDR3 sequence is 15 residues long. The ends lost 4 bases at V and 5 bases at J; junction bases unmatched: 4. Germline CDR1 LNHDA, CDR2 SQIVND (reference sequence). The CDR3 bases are TGTGCCAGTAGTACCGGGACAGGGGTTACCGGGGAGCTGTTTTTT. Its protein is CASSTGTGVTGELFF.

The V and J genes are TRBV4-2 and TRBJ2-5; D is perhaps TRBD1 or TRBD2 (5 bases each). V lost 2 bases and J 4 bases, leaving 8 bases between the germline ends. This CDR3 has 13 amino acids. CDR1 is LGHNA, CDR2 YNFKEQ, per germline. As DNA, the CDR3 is TGTGCCAGCAGCCAACCGGGGCGAGAGACCCAGTACTTC. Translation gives CASSQPGRETQYF.

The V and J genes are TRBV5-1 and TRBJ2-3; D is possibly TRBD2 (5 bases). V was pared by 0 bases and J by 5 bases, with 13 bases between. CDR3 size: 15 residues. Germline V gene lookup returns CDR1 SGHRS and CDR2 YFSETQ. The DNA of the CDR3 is TGCGCCAGCAGCTTGGGGACTTACGTTTTAGATACGCAGTATTTT. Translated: CASSLGTYVLDTQYF.

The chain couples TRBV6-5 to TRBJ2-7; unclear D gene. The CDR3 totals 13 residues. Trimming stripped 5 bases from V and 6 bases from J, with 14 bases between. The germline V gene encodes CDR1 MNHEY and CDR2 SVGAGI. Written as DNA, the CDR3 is TGTGCCAGCAGTAGTGGATCCCGGAGCGAGCAGTACTTC. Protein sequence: CASSSGSRSEQYF.

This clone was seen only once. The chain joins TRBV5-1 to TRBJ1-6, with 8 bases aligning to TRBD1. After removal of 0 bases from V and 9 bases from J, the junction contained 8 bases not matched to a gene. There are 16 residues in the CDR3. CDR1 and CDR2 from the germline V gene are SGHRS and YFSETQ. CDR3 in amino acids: CASSLAVNRGGSPLHF. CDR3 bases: TGCGCCAGCAGCTTGGCGGTGAACAGGGGGGGTTCACCCCTCCACTTT.

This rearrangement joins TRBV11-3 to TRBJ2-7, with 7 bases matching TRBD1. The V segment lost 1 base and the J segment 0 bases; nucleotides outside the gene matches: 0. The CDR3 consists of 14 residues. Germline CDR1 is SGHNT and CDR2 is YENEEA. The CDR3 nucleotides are TGTGCCAGCAGCTTAGGGGACAGCTCCTACGAGCAGTACTTC. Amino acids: CASSLGDSSYEQYF.

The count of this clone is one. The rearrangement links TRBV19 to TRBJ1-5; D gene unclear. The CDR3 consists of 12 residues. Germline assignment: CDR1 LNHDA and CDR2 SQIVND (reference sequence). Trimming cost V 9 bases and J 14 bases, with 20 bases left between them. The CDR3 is CASSYSDSGKHF. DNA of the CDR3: TGTGCCAGCTCCTATAGTGACTCCGGGAAGCATTTT.

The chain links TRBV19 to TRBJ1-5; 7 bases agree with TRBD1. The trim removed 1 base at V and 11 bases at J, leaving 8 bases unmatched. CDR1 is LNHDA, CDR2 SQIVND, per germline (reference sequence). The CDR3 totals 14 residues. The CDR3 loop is CASSIVGRGLAQHF. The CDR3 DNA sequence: TGTGCCAGTAGTATAGTTGGCAGGGGGTTAGCCCAGCATTTT. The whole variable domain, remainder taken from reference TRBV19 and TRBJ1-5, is DGGITQSPKYLFRKEGQNVTLSCEQNLNHDAMYWYRQDPGQGLRLIYYSQIVNDFQKGDIAEGYSVSREKKESFPLTVTSAQKNPTAFYLCASSIVGRGLAQHFGDGTRLSIL.

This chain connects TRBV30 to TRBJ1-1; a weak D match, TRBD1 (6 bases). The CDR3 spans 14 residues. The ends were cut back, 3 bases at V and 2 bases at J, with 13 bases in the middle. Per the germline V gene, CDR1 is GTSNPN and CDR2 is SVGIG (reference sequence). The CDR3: CAWSLGGVNTEAFF. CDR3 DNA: TGTGCCTGGAGCCTAGGGGGGGTAAACACTGAAGCTTTCTTT.

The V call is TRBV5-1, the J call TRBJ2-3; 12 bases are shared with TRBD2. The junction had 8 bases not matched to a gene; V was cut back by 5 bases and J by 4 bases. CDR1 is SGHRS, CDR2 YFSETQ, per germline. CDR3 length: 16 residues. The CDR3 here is CASSPSGGAVPDTQYF. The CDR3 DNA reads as TGCGCCAGCAGTCCTAGCGGGGGGGCCGTCCCAGATACGCAGTATTTT. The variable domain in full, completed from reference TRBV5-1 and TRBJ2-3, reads KAGVTQTPRYLIKTRGQQVTLSCSPISGHRSVSWYQQTPGQGLQFLFEYFSETQRNKGNFPGRFSGRQFSNSRSEMNVSTLELGDSALYLCASSPSGGAVPDTQYFGPGTRLTVL.

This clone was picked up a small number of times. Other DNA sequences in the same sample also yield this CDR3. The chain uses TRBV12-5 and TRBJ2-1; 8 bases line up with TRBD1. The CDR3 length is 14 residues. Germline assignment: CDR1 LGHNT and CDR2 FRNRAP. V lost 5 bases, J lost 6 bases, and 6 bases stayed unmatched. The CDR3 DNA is TGTGCTAGTGGTACCGGACAGGGCATCAATGAGCAGTTCTTC. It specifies CASGTGQGINEQFF.

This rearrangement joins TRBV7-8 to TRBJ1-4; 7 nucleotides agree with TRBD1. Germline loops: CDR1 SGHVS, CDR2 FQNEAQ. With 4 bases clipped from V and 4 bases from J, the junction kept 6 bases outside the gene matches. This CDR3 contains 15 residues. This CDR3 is CASSYRQGLNEKLFF. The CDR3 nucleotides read TGTGCCAGCAGCTATCGACAGGGTCTTAATGAAAAACTGTTTTTT. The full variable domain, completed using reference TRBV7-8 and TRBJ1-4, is GAGVSQSPRYKVAKRGQDVALRCDPISGHVSLFWYQQALGQGPEFLTYFQNEAQLDKSGLPSDRFFAERPEGSVSTLKIQRTQQEDSAVYLCASSYRQGLNEKLFFGSGTQLSVL.

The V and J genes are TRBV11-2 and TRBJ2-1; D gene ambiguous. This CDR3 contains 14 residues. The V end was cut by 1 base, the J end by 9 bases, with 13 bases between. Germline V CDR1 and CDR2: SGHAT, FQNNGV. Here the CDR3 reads CASSLAVPGGEQFF. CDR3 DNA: TGTGCCAGCAGCTTAGCCGTCCCGGGTGGTGAGCAGTTCTTC.

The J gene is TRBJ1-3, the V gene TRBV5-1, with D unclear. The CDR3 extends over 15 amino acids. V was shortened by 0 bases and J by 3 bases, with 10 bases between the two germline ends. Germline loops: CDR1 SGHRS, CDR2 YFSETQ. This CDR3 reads CASSLAQPGGNTIYF. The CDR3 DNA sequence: TGCGCCAGCAGCTTGGCACAACCCGGTGGAAACACCATATATTTT.

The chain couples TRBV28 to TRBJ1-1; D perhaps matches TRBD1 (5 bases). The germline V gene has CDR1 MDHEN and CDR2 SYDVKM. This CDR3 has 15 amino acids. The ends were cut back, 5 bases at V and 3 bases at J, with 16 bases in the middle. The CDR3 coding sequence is TGTGCCAGCAGTCCCCCGATGGGGGTGGACACTGAAGCTTTCTTT. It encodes CASSPPMGVDTEAFF.

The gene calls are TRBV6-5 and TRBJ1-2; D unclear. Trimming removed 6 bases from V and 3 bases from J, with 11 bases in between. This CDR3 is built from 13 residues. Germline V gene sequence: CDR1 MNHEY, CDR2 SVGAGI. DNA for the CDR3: TGTGCCAGCAGACGGGAGGGCTACTATGGCTACACCTTC. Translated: CASRREGYYGYTF.

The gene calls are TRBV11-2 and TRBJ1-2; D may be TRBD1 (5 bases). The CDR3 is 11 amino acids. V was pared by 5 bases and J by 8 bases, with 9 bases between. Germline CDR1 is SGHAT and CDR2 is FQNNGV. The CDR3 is CASSLGAGYTF. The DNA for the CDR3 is TGTGCCAGCAGCCTCGGGGCCGGCTACACCTTC. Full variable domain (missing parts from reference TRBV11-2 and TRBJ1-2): EAGVAQSPRYKIIEKRQSVAFWCNPISGHATLYWYQQILGQGPKLLIQFQNNGVVDDSQLPKDRFSAERLKGVDSTLKIQPAKLEDSAVYLCASSLGAGYTFGSGTRLTVV.

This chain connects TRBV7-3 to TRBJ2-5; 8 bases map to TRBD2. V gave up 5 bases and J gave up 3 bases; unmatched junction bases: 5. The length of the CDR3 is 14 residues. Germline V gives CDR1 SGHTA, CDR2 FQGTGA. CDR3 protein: CASSPGRGEETQYF. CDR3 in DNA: TGTGCCAGCAGCCCCGGGCGGGGGGAAGAGACCCAGTACTTC.